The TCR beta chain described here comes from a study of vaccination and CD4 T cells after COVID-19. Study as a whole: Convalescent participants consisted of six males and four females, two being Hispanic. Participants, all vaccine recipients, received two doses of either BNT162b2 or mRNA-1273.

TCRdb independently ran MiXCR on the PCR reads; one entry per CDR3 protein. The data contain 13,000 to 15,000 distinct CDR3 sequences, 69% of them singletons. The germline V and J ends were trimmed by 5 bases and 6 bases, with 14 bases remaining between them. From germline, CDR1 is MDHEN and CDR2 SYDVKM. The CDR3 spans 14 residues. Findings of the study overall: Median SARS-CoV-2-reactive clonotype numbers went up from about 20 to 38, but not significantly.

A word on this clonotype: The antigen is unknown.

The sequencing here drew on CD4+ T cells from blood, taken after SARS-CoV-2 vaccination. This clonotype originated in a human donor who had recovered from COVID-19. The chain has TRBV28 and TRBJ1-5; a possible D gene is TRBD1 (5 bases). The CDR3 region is CASSPRAGTQPQHF. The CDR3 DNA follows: TGTGCCAGCAGTCCCCGTGCGGGGACTCAGCCCCAGCATTTT.